The 3 T cell receptor beta chains listed next were all sequenced from one sample in a study of blood T cell repertoires in COVID-19. TCRdb's table, derived via immunoSEQ multiplex PCR, lists solely in-frame clones and lacks some. Found here are about 170,000 clones, approximately 79% of them singletons; the top ten hold under 20%. Sequences were obtained from PBMCs or T cells enriched from blood (not recorded which). These TCRs come from an older woman in a cohort exposed to, infected with or recovered from COVID-19 (not recorded which).

This clone showed up just once. V usage is TRBV18 and J usage is TRBJ2-1, with a possible D match to TRBD1 (6 bases). Germline values: CDR1 KGHSH, CDR2 LQKENI. Trimming shortened V by 4 bases and J by 9 bases, and 19 bases separated the two germline ends. The CDR3 runs to 15 residues. The CDR3 protein is CASSLRTAEGGEQFF. CDR3 sequence (DNA): TGTGCCAGCTCACTACGGACAGCCGAAGGGGGTGAGCAGTTCTTC. Combining the CDR3 with reference TRBV18 and TRBJ2-1 gives the whole variable domain NAGVMQNPRHLVRRRGQEARLRCSPMKGHSHVYWYRQLPEEGLKFMVYLQKENIIDESGMPKERFSAEFPKEGPSILRIQQVVRGDSAAYFCASSLRTAEGGEQFFGPGTRLTVL.

The J gene is TRBJ1-5, the V gene TRBV30, with D unclear. CDR1 is GTSNPN and CDR2 is SVGIG in the germline V gene (reference sequence). The CDR3 length is 14 residues. Trimming took off 0 bases at V and 1 base at J, with 7 bases between the two ends. The CDR3 DNA reads as TGTGCCTGGAGTGTAGGCGGGAGCAATCAGCCCCAGCATTTT. It codes for CAWSVGGSNQPQHF.

The table lists this clone with a few counts. The rearrangement joins TRBV6-5 to TRBJ2-7; D perhaps matches TRBD1 (6 bases). Deletions cut 4 bases from V and 4 bases from J, with 17 bases between. CDR1 is MNHEY, CDR2 SVGAGI, per germline. This CDR3 region has 15 residues. Written as DNA, the CDR3 is TGTGCCAGCAGTTCCCACTCTAGGGGGAAGTACGAGCAGTACTTC. Protein: CASSSHSRGKYEQYF.